These 27 T cell receptor beta chains came from one sample sequenced in a study of cytomegalovirus exposure and HLA in healthy donors. PCR employed 60 Vbeta and 13 Jbeta primers. Data came from immunoSEQ multiplex PCR; TCRdb stores just in-frame clones and leaves some out. Seen here are 90,000 to 100,000 clones, roughly 76% observed once, and the top ten hold under 20%. The specimen sequenced was PBMCs. The receptors stem from a woman between 55 and 75 years old in good health and CMV-seropositive.

The rearrangement joins TRBV19 to TRBJ2-1, with a tentative D call TRBD1 (6 bases). The CDR3 has 20 amino acids. Trimming removed 3 bases at V and 0 bases at J, with 24 bases between. Germline lookup yields CDR1 LNHDA and CDR2 SQIVND (reference sequence). The CDR3 nucleotides read TGTGCCAGTAGTATCGAAACAGGGCGATCCTTACGTACCTCCTACAATGAGCAGTTCTTC. Protein: CASSIETGRSLRTSYNEQFF.

This chain joins TRBV4-2 and TRBJ1-5; D possibly corresponds to TRBD1 (6 bases). The CDR3 sequence is 13 residues long. Germline V gene data show CDR1 as LGHNA and CDR2 as YNFKEQ. V lost 3 bases to trimming and J lost 7 bases, with 10 bases between them. CDR3 protein: CASSHPGVQPQHF. Here the CDR3 DNA reads TGTGCCAGCAGCCACCCAGGGGTCCAGCCCCAGCATTTT.

This clone was observed a handful of times. The chain uses TRBV19 and TRBJ1-4; tentatively, D is TRBD1 (5 bases). This CDR3 comprises 13 residues. Looked up from germline, CDR1 is LNHDA and CDR2 is SQIVND (reference sequence). Trimming left V 9 bases short and J 8 bases short, with 16 bases between. This CDR3 reads CASTGTPFEKLFF. In DNA, the CDR3 is TGTGCCAGCACAGGAACGCCATTCGAAAAACTGTTTTTT.

The chain is built from TRBV4-1 and TRBJ2-5; tentatively, D is TRBD1 (6 bases). From germline, CDR1 is MGHRA and CDR2 YSYEKL. V was pared by 0 bases and J by 9 bases, with 14 bases between. CDR3 length equals 14 residues. The CDR3 reads CASSQEGVGGAQYF. The CDR3 DNA sequence: TGCGCCAGCAGCCAAGAGGGGGTAGGGGGAGCCCAGTACTTC.

The rearrangement links TRBV10-3 to TRBJ1-3; D uncertain. V was clipped by 0 bases and J by 7 bases, with 10 bases between them. Germline CDR1 and CDR2: ENHRY and SYGVKD. The CDR3 contains 14 residues. The CDR3 region has the DNA TGTGCCATCAGTGAGTCGAGTTTTCCCAACACCATATATTTT. Amino acids: CAISESSFPNTIYF.

Here the CDR3 reads CASSLGWGLEQFF. The CDR3 region has the DNA TGTGCCAGCAGCTTAGGATGGGGGCTTGAGCAGTTCTTC. The chain couples TRBV7-9 to TRBJ2-1, with D possibly matching TRBD1 (6 bases). The germline gives CDR1 SEHNR, CDR2 FQNEAQ (reference sequence). V was cut by 1 base and J by 9 bases, with 10 bases left in between. The CDR3 spans 13 residues.

The chain uses TRBV19 and TRBJ2-4, with 9 nucleotides matching TRBD2. The V gene end was trimmed by 3 bases and the J gene end by 0 bases; junction bases not matched to a gene: 9. Germline CDR1 LNHDA, CDR2 SQIVND (reference sequence). The CDR3 is 18 residues long. The CDR3 sequence: CASSIRASGVLAKNIQYF. DNA for the CDR3: TGTGCCAGTAGTATCCGCGCTAGCGGGGTACTAGCCAAAAACATTCAGTACTTC. The full variable domain, in which reference TRBV19 and TRBJ2-4 provide the parts outside the CDR3, is DGGITQSPKYLFRKEGQNVTLSCEQNLNHDAMYWYRQDPGQGLRLIYYSQIVNDFQKGDIAEGYSVSREKKESFPLTVTSAQKNPTAFYLCASSIRASGVLAKNIQYFGAGTRLSVL.

J is TRBJ2-5 and V is TRBV28, with 7 bases matching TRBD2. The CDR3 is made up of 13 amino acids. V gave up 10 bases and J gave up 2 bases; unmatched junction bases: 7. Germline V CDR1 and CDR2: MDHEN, SYDVKM. For the CDR3, the DNA is TGTGCCACCCAGCGGGGACGGCAAGAGACCCAGTACTTC. Its protein is CATQRGRQETQYF. Full variable domain (rest looked up from reference TRBV28 and TRBJ2-5): DVKVTQSSRYLVKRTGEKVFLECVQDMDHENMFWYRQDPGLGLRLIYFSYDVKMKEKGDIPEGYSVSREKKERFSLILESASTNQTSMYLCATQRGRQETQYFGPGTRLLVL.

In its sample, this clone was seen once. The chain links TRBV19 to TRBJ1-3, with unresolved D. The CDR3 spans 13 residues. V lost 10 bases and J 0 bases, leaving 10 bases between the germline ends. Germline V gives CDR1 LNHDA, CDR2 SQIVND (reference sequence). CDR3 protein: CATRTSSGNTIYF. In DNA, the CDR3 is TGTGCCACCCGCACCAGCTCTGGAAACACCATATATTTT.

This rearrangement joins TRBV9 to TRBJ1-3; tentatively, D is TRBD1 (5 bases). CDR3 length equals 16 residues. V was clipped by 4 bases and J by 0 bases, with 14 bases between them. Germline values: CDR1 SGDLS, CDR2 YYNGEE. The CDR3 region is CASSPEWGVSGNTIYF. The CDR3 DNA reads TGTGCCAGCAGCCCCGAATGGGGGGTCTCTGGAAACACCATATATTTT.

CDR3 in DNA: TGTGCCAGCAGCCTGGGCGGGAGGTTGTACGAGCAGTACTTC. Protein: CASSLGGRLYEQYF. The chain couples TRBV7-9 to TRBJ2-7; TRBD2 agrees at 8 bases. The CDR3 has 14 residues. The germline V gene has CDR1 SEHNR and CDR2 FQNEAQ (reference sequence). With V trimmed by 5 bases and J by 4 bases, 7 bases remained unmatched.

The J gene is TRBJ2-1, the V gene TRBV9, with 12 bases matching TRBD2. The CDR3 loop spans 16 amino acids. CDR1 and CDR2 from the germline V gene are SGDLS and YYNGEE. After removal of 3 bases from V and 4 bases from J, the junction contained 5 bases not matched to a gene. The CDR3 is CASSGGTSGFYNEQFF. Here the CDR3 DNA reads TGTGCCAGCAGCGGAGGGACTAGCGGGTTTTACAATGAGCAGTTCTTC. Full variable domain (outside the CDR3, taken from reference TRBV9 and TRBJ2-1): DSGVTQTPKHLITATGQRVTLRCSPRSGDLSVYWYQQSLDQGLQFLIQYYNGEERAKGNILERFSAQQFPDLHSELNLSSLELGDSALYFCASSGGTSGFYNEQFFGPGTRLTVL.

The J gene is TRBJ2-5, the V gene TRBV30; the D gene is possibly TRBD2 (5 bases). The J call may be wrong; the DNA end is better matched by TRBJ2-7. Germline loops: CDR1 GTSNPN, CDR2 SVGIG (reference sequence). The CDR3 covers 15 residues. The CDR3 DNA reads TGTGCCTGGAGTGTTCGGGGTTTCCCTCCCTACGAGCAGTACTTC. Protein sequence: CAWSVRGFPPYEQYF.

This clone was found a few times. This chain joins TRBV6-5 and TRBJ1-1, with D hard to call. The V end was cut by 2 bases, the J end by 1 base, with 8 bases between. The CDR3 consists of 14 residues. Germline values: CDR1 MNHEY, CDR2 SVGAGI. CDR3 DNA sequence: TGTGCCAGCAGTTACAATCGGGGGAACACTGAAGCTTTCTTT. Translating it yields CASSYNRGNTEAFF.

V and J are TRBV30 and TRBJ1-1, with 7 bases identical to TRBD1. The ends lost 3 bases at V and 3 bases at J; junction bases unmatched: 7. CDR3 length: 14 amino acids. Looked up from germline, CDR1 is GTSNPN and CDR2 is SVGIG (reference sequence). The CDR3, as DNA: TGTGCCTGGAGGTCAAAGGGGGCGCACACTGAAGCTTTCTTT. It is translated as CAWRSKGAHTEAFF.

CDR3 sequence: CASSLGARYMNTEAFF. For the CDR3, the DNA is TGCGCCAGCAGCTTGGGAGCGAGGTATATGAACACTGAAGCTTTCTTT. This chain connects TRBV5-1 to TRBJ1-1, with D uncertain. The germline V gene encodes CDR1 SGHRS and CDR2 YFSETQ. This CDR3 is 16 amino acids long. The V end was cut by 0 bases, the J end by 0 bases, with 12 bases between.

This clone has just a few counts. This chain links TRBV5-1 with TRBJ1-1; D gene uncertain. This CDR3 is built from 14 residues. The V and J ends lost 1 base and 2 bases respectively, with 9 bases between them. In germline, CDR1 is SGHRS, CDR2 YFSETQ. The CDR3 loop reads CASSLRYRNTEAFF. The CDR3 nucleotides are TGCGCCAGCAGCTTGAGGTACAGAAACACTGAAGCTTTCTTT.

This clone has more than one count but fewer than ten. V and J are TRBV5-6 and TRBJ1-1; no clear D. Germline V CDR1 and CDR2: SGHDT, YYEEEE. V was cut by 0 bases and J by 6 bases, with 21 bases left in between. The CDR3 length is 17 residues. In DNA form, the CDR3 reads TGTGCCAGCAGCTTGGATTGGGGAGGAACGGCTGCGCCTGAAGCTTTCTTT. It is translated as CASSLDWGGTAAPEAFF.

The V and J genes are TRBV27 and TRBJ1-1; D uncertain. The CDR3 runs 14 residues. V was pared by 6 bases and J by 0 bases, with 11 bases between. CDR1 MNHEY and CDR2 SMNVEV come from the germline V gene (reference sequence). This CDR3 is CASRPNIMNTEAFF. The CDR3 nucleotides read TGTGCCAGCAGGCCAAACATAATGAACACTGAAGCTTTCTTT.

The chain combines TRBV14 with TRBJ2-2, with 9 bases lining up with TRBD1. The CDR3 is 15 amino acids. Germline V gene data show CDR1 as SGHDN and CDR2 as FVKESK. V lost 2 bases, J lost 5 bases, and 3 bases stayed unmatched. CDR3 nucleotides: TGTGCCAGCAGCCAACGGACAGGGGTTACCGGGGAGCTGTTTTTT. Protein sequence: CASSQRTGVTGELFF.

This chain joins TRBV7-9 and TRBJ1-3, with TRBD1 as a possible D gene (5 bases). This CDR3 is built from 15 residues. V dropped 4 bases and J dropped 0 bases, with 10 bases sitting between them. CDR1 is SEHNR and CDR2 is FQNEAQ in the germline V gene (reference sequence). DNA for the CDR3: TGTGCCAGCAGCTCCAGGGTAAACTCTGGAAACACCATATATTTT. It yields the protein CASSSRVNSGNTIYF.

J is TRBJ2-7 and V is TRBV27, with TRBD1 matching 8 bases. From germline, CDR1 is MNHEY and CDR2 SMNVEV (reference sequence). The CDR3 length is 15 residues. J lost 0 bases, V lost 2 bases, and 3 bases had no gene match. DNA for the CDR3: TGTGCCAGCAGTTTAGGGACAGGAGGCTCCTACGAGCAGTACTTC. Residues: CASSLGTGGSYEQYF.

The chain links TRBV10-2 to TRBJ1-3, with D unresolved. The CDR3 consists of 15 residues. Trimming pared 0 bases from V and 1 base from J, leaving 7 bases between. Germline assignment: CDR1 WSHSY and CDR2 SAAADI. The CDR3 here is CASSESSLSGNTIYF. The CDR3 DNA follows: TGCGCCAGCAGTGAGTCGTCACTATCTGGAAACACCATATATTTT.

The chain couples TRBV5-4 to TRBJ2-3; 8 nucleotides line up with TRBD2. V trimming: 6 bases; J trimming: 1 base; junction bases outside the gene matches: 4. The germline V gene encodes CDR1 SGHNT and CDR2 YYREEE (reference sequence). CDR3 length: 14 residues. For the CDR3, the DNA is TGTGCCAGCAACAAACTAGCGGGCACAGATACGCAGTATTTT. As protein: CASNKLAGTDTQYF. Combining the CDR3 with reference TRBV5-4 and TRBJ2-3 gives the whole variable domain ETGVTQSPTHLIKTRGQQVTLRCSSQSGHNTVSWYQQALGQGPQFIFQYYREEENGRGNFPPRFSGLQFPNYSSELNVNALELDDSALYLCASNKLAGTDTQYFGPGTRLTVL.

The DNA for the CDR3 is TGCGCCAGCAGCTTTTCGACTAGCGGGGTACCTCTCTACGAGCAGTACTTC. It translates to CASSFSTSGVPLYEQYF. The genes are TRBV5-1 and TRBJ2-7, with 11 bases fitting TRBD2. The ends lost 2 bases at V and 3 bases at J; junction bases unmatched: 10. CDR1 and CDR2 from the germline V gene are SGHRS and YFSETQ. The CDR3 extends over 17 amino acids.

The chain couples TRBV27 to TRBJ1-5; no clear D gene. The germline V gene encodes CDR1 MNHEY and CDR2 SMNVEV (reference sequence). This CDR3 is built from 16 residues. The V end was cut by 2 bases, the J end by 6 bases, with 17 bases between. CDR3 DNA sequence: TGTGCCAGCAGTTTAAGGATGCCGGGTGGGAGTCAGCCCCAGCATTTT. It translates to CASSLRMPGGSQPQHF.

This clone was recorded once. The genes are TRBV7-2 and TRBJ1-3; no reliable D call. Germline assignment: CDR1 SGHTA and CDR2 FQGNSA. CDR3 length: 14 amino acids. The V and J ends lost 5 bases and 3 bases respectively, with 11 bases between them. The CDR3 sequence is CASSPGAGGNTIYF. DNA for the CDR3: TGTGCCAGCAGCCCCGGAGCGGGTGGAAACACCATATATTTT.